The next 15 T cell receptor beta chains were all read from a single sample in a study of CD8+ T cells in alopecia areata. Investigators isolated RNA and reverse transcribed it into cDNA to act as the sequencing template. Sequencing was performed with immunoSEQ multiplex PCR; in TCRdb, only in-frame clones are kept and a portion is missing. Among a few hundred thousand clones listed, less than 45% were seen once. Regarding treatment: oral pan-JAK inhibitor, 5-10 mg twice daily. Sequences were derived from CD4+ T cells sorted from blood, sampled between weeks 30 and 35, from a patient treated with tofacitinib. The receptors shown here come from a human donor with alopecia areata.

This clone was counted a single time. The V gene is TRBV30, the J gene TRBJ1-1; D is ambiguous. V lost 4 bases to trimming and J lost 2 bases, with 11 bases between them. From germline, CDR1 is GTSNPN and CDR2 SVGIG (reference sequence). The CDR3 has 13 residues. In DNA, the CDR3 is TGTGCCTGGAATTTCGGCGGTAACACTGAAGCTTTCTTT. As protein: CAWNFGGNTEAFF.

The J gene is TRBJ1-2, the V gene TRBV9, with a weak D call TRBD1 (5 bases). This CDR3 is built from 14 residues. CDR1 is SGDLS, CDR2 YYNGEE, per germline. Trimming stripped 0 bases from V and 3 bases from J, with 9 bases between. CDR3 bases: TGTGCCAGCAGCGTAGAACCCAGGGACTATGGCTACACCTTC. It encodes CASSVEPRDYGYTF.

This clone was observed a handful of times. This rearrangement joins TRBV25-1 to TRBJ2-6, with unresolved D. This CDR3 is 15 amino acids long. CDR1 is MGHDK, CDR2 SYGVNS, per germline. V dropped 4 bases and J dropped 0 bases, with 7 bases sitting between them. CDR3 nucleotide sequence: TGTGCCAGCAGTGTGGGCTCCTCTGGGGCCAACGTCCTGACTTTC. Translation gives CASSVGSSGANVLTF.

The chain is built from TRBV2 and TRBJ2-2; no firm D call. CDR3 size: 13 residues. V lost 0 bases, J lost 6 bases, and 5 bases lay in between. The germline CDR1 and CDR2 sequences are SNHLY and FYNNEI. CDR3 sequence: CASSEAAAGELFF. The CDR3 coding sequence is TGTGCCAGCAGTGAAGCGGCGGCCGGGGAGCTGTTTTTT. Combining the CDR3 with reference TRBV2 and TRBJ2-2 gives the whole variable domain EPEVTQTPSHQVTQMGQEVILRCVPISNHLYFYWYRQILGQKVEFLVSFYNNEISEKSEIFDDQFSVERPDGSNFTLKIRSTKLEDSAMYFCASSEAAAGELFFGEGSRLTVL.

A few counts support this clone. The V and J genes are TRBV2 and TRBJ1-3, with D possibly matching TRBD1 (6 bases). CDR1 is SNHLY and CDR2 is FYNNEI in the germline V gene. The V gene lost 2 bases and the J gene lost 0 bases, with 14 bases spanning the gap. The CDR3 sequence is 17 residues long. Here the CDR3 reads CASSEWAQGYSGNTIYF. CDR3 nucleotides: TGTGCCAGCAGTGAATGGGCACAGGGATACTCTGGAAACACCATATATTTT.

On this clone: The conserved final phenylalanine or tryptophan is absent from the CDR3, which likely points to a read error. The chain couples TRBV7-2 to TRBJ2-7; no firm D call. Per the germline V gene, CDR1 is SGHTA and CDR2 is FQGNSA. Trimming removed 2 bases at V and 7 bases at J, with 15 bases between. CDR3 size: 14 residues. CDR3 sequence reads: CASSLKGPGWEQYL. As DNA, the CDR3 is TGTGCCAGCAGCTTAAAGGGTCCCGGCTGGGAGCAGTACCTC.

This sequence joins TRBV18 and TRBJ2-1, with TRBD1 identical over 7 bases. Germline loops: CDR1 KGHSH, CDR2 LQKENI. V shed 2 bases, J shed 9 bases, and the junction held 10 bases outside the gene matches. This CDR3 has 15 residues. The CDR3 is CASSPSGTESGEQFF. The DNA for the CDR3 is TGTGCCAGCTCACCATCCGGGACAGAGAGTGGTGAGCAGTTCTTC.

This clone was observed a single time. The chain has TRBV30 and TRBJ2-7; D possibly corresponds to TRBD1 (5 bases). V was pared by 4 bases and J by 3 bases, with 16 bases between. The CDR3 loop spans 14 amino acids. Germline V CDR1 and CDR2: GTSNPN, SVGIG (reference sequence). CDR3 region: CAWTDTNSLYEQYF. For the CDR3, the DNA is TGTGCCTGGACGGACACCAACTCCCTCTACGAGCAGTACTTC.

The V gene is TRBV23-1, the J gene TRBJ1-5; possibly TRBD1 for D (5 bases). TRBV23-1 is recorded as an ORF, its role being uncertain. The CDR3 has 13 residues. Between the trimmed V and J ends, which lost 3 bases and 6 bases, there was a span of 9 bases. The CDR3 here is CASSHRQLQPQHF. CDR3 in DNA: TGCGCCAGCAGTCATAGACAGCTTCAGCCCCAGCATTTT.

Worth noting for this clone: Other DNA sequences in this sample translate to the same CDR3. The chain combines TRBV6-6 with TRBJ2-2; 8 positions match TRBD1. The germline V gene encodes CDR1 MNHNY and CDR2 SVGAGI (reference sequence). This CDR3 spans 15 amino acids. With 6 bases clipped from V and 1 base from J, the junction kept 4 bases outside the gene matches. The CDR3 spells CASSPGQGNTGELFF. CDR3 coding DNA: TGTGCCAGCAGCCCCGGACAGGGGAACACCGGGGAGCTGTTTTTT.

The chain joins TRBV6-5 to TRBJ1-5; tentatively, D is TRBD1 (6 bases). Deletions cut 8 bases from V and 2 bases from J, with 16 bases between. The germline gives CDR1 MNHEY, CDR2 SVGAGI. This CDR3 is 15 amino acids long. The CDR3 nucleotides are TGTGCCAGCGAGAGGCAGGGGAAGGGCAATCAGCCCCAGCATTTT. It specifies CASERQGKGNQPQHF.

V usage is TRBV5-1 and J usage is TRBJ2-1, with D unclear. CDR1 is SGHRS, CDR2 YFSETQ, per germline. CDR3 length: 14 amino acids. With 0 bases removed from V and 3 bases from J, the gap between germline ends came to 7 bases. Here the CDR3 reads CASSLEAFYNEQFF. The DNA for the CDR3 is TGCGCCAGCAGCTTGGAGGCCTTCTACAATGAGCAGTTCTTC.

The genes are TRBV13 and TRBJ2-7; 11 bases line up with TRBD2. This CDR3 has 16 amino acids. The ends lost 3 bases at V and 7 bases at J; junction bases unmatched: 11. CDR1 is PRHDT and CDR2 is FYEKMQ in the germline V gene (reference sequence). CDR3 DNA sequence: TGTGCCAGCAGCTTTTACACCTCCGGGACTAGCGGAGAGCAGTACTTC. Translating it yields CASSFYTSGTSGEQYF.

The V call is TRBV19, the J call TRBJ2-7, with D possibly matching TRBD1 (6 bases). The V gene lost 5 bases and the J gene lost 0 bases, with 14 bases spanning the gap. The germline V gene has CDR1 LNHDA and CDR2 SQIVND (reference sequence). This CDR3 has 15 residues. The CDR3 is CASSGQFINSYEQYF. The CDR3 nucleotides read TGTGCCAGTAGTGGACAGTTCATAAACTCCTACGAGCAGTACTTC.

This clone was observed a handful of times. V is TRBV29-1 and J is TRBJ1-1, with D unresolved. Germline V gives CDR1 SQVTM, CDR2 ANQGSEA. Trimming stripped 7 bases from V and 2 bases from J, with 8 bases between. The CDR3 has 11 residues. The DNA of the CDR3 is TGCAGCGCCGTTTTTAACACTGAAGCTTTCTTT. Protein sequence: CSAVFNTEAFF.